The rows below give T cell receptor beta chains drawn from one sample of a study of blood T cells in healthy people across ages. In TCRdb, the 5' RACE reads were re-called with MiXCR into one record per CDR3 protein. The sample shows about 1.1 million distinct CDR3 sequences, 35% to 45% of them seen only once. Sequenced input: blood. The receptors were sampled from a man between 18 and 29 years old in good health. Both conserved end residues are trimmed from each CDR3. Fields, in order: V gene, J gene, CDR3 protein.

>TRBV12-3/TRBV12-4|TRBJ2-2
ASSLHRGDTGELF
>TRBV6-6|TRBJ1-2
ASTRPTGDYGYT
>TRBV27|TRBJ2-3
ASSHRVTDTQY
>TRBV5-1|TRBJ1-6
ASSLEGDLNSPLH
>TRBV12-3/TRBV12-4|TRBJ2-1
ASSGVVGNEQF
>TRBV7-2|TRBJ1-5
ASSLDRYSQPQH
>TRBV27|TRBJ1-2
ASSPLGAGNNGYT
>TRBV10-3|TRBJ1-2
AISGRQEIAYT
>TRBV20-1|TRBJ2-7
SARKTGLSYEQY
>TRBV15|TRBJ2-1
ATSQVGYNEQF
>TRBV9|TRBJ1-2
ASSGAGTPSYGCT
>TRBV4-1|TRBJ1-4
ASSRGHSRDEKLF
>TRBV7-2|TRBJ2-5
ASSPQASEQY
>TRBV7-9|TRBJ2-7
ASSLEREGYEQY
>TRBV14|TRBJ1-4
ASSRQQGNHEKLF
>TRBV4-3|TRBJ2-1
ASSLSRTGTLYNEQF
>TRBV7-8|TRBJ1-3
ASSLGYRGLGNTIY
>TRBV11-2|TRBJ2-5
ASSLGASRDTARRETQY
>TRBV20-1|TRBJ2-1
SAGKGVVNEQF
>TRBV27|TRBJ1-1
ASSVSFRADGAF
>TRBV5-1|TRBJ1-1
ASSLKFYGNRSSTEAF
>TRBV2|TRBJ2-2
ASKVGRQANTGELF
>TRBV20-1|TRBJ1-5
SASPWDDQPQH
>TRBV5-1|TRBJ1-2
ASSLEYRDYGYT
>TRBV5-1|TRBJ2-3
ASSLDPEYTQY
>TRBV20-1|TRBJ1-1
SARGPTGGYTEAF